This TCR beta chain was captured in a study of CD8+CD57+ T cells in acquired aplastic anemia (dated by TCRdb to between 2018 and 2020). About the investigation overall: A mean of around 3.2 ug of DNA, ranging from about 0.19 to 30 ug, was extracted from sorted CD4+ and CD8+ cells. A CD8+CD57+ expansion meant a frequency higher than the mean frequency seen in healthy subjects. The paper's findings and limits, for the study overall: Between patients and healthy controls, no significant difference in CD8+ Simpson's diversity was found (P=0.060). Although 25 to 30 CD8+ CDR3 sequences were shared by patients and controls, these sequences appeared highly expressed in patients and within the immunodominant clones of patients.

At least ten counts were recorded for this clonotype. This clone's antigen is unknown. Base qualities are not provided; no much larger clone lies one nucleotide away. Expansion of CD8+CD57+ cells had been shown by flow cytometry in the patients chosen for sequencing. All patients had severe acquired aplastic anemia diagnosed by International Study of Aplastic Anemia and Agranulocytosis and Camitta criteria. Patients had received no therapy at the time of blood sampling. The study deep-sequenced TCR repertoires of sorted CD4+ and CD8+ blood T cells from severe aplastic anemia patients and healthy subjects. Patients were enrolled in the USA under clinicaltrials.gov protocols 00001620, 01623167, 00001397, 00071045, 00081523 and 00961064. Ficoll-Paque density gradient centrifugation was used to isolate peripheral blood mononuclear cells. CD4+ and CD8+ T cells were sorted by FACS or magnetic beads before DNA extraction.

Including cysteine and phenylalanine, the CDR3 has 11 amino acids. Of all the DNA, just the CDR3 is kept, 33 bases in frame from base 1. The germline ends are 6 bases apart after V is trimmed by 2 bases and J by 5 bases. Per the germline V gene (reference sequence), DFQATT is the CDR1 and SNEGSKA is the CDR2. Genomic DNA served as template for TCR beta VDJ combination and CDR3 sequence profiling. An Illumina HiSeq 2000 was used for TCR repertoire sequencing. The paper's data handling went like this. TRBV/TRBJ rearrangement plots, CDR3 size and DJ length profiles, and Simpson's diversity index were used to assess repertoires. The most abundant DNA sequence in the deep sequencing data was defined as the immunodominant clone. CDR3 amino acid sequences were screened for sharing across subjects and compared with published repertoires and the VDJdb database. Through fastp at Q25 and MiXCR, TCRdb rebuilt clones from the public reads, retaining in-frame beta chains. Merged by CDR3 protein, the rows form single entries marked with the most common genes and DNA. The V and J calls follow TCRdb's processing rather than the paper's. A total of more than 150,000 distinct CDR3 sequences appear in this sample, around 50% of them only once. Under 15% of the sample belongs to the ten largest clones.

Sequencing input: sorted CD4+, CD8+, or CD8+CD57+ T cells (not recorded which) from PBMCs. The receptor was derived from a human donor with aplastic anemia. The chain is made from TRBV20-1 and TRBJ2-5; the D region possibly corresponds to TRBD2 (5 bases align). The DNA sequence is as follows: TGCAGTGCTAGAACGGGGGAGACCCAGTACTTC. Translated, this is CSARTGETQYF.